This T cell receptor (beta chain) was captured by sequencing in a study of cytomegalovirus exposure and HLA in healthy donors (dated by TCRdb to 2017 to 2019). With respect to the entire study: According to an earlier analysis of 450 to 650 of the donors, 150 million to 200 million T cells yielded roughly 100 million unique TCR beta sequences and 276 Gb of sequence data. Roughly 300 gigabases of sequencing data and 70 million to 95 million unique TCR sequences made up an early release that covered under 750 HLA-typed donors. The genetic ancestry cluster associated with self-reported Caucasian donors included approximately 85% of the 398 genotyped donors. The aim of the study was to test whether cataloging public T cell receptors could identify signatures of past pathogen exposure. The study profiled the T cell repertoires of hundreds of subjects by immunosequencing and related them to cytomegalovirus serostatus. A separate validation cohort of about 110 different subjects was used in addition to the 666-subject first cohort. To predict cytomegalovirus infection status, the study combined high-throughput TCR immunosequencing, statistical association of individual TCRs with disease status, and machine learning. A later analysis re-examined previously published TCR beta repertoires from more than 550 donors and added high-resolution HLA genotyping to investigate patterns of TCR occurrence. The later analysis used no new phenotypic data to find candidate immune exposures, relying instead on TCR beta sequences and their occurrence across donors. An earlier analysis of 587 of the donors applied high-throughput TCR beta sequencing to assess whether each TCR beta V gene segment acted as functional or pseudogenic. Donor age, sex, ethnicity and CMV serostatus were compiled together with the repertoire data. Genome-wide SNP genotypes for about 55% of the 666 donors were used in a later genetic analysis, which treated that subset as a discovery cohort. All discovery cohort repertoires had been generated on a single sequencing platform. Class I and class II HLA loci were covered by the typing at four-digit resolution. Typing coverage varied by locus: about 629-640 donors for A, B, C, DRB1 and DQB1; approximately 500 for DQA1; nearly 610 for DPA1; some 470 for DPB1. A few DR-DQ haplotypes were treated as single units for association and clustering because of strong linkage in the cohort. Across approximately 420 genotyped donors of the cohort, an average of about 200,000 unique TCR beta nucleotide sequences per donor were sequenced, and around 20% of those sequences were non-productive.

Overall study outcomes, separate from this receptor: A cluster of highly shared sequence variants was judged likely to be a technical artifact of the sequencing pipeline. Compared with equally common non-associated chains, HLA-associated TCR beta chains in a later analysis were more clonally expanded and had lower generation probabilities. Because the 87-base-pair reads could not distinguish some IMGT-functional V segments, including TRBV6-2 and TRBV6-3, those segments were excluded. A further reported finding was that TCR beta sequences accurately predicted the HLA-A and HLA-B alleles for most subjects in the first cohort. Correlated functional status among segregating V segments might reflect linkage disequilibrium, but an unknown experimental factor could not be ruled out. The only immune exposure information available for the cohort was CMV serostatus. A later genetic analysis reported fewer N-insertions in productive TCRs among donors in an Asian-associated ancestry cluster than the roughly 700-donor mean. The authors suggested that the approach could potentially be generalized to other disease states and immunological phenotypes. In vitro tests confirmed that a few of the cytomegalovirus-associated TCR beta chains recognize cytomegalovirus antigens. In a later analysis, TCR association rates were found to vary across HLA loci, with the most associated TCRs seen for DRB1 alleles and the fewest for HLA-C alleles. At a false discovery rate of 0.05, a later analysis linked 15,000 to 20,000 TCR beta sequences to specific HLA alleles. Most TCR sequences were observed very rarely across donors, whereas some public TCRs were present in many individuals. V-gene and J-gene trimming of TCR beta chains was associated with a missense DCLRE1C variant in a later genetic analysis, and the association was replicated in an independent cohort. Sequencing depth was assumed to be roughly uniform across donors in the presence/absence analyses, though that assumption may not hold. Seventeen rarely observed V segments, including chromosome 9 orphons, were excluded from the earlier analysis of some 590 of the donors because counts were too low. Only TCR beta chains were sequenced in this cohort, and the absence of alpha or paired-chain data limited detectable features. In an earlier analysis of around 500 of the donors, most TCR beta V segments appeared in productive rearrangements about 87% or about 30% of the time, broadly matching IMGT annotations. The classifier was reported to diagnose cytomegalovirus status with high specificity and sensitivity in both the original and validation cohorts. Because HLA typing was missing for some donors at each locus, association tests included only the typed subset. According to a later analysis, parvovirus B19, influenza, CMV and Epstein-Barr virus appeared linked to several top co-occurrence clusters. According to a later analysis, most CMV-associated TCR beta chains appeared to be HLA-restricted, and the HLA associations seemed to be driven largely by CMV exposure. A total of fewer than 200 TCR beta chains were listed by the study as associated with cytomegalovirus. When HLA alleles, especially DR and DQ, strongly co-occurred, attributing TCR associations to individual alleles was difficult.

The library came from the immunoSEQ multiplex PCR assay. The multiplex PCR relied on a mix of 60 forward primers for TCR Vbeta segments and 13 reverse primers for TCR Jbeta segments. Amplification of the CDR3 region of rearranged TCR beta genes was performed with a multiplex PCR assay on genomic DNA. The amplified TCR beta libraries were sequenced on the Illumina HiSeq System as 87-base-pair reads. On the study's bioinformatics: Across the roughly 640 repertoires, a later analysis counted roughly 77 million unique TCR beta chains, roughly 11 million of which were shared by at least two donors. A nearest-neighbor algorithm error-corrected the raw reads and collapsed the reads into unique sequences, merging closely related sequences to remove PCR and sequencing errors. CDR3 sequences were aligned to IMGT reference sequences to assign V, D and J gene segments. For a sequence to be retained, a match of at least six nucleotides to both a V gene segment and a J gene segment was required. A rearrangement was called productive if the CDR3 had no stop codons and remained in frame with V and J, and every other rearrangement was called non-productive. CDR3 was defined according to IMGT convention as the region running from the second conserved V-encoded cysteine to the conserved J-encoded phenylalanine. The earlier analysis of about 620 of the donors excluded sequences that lacked an unambiguous match to a single V gene segment. An earlier analysis of almost 600 of the donors classified V segments as functional when productive rearrangements were above 56.7% and as segregating when the standard deviation between donors was above 5%. A statistical classification framework was built to diagnose cytomegalovirus status from the catalog of TCR beta chain sequences. V and J gene assignment, in a later analysis, came from comparing TCR nucleotide sequences with IMGT/GENE-DB human TR gene sequences. A later analysis assigned CDR3 sequences and most-parsimonious VDJ recombination scenarios with the TCRdist pipeline. A later analysis defined each TCR beta chain by its CDR3 amino acid sequence plus V-gene family, and excluded reads lacking a unique V-gene family. A later analysis removed 550 to 650 highly shared, low-generation-probability nucleotide sequences to deal with suspected cross-contamination and a sequencing artifact. A later analysis calculated a clonal expansion index for each public chain from normalized within-repertoire ranks of inferred template counts. In a later analysis, generation probabilities were computed using a VDJ recombination model fitted to out-of-frame rearrangements, and the results were checked against IGoR. In a later analysis, TCR-TCR, TCR-HLA and TCR-CMV co-occurrence was scored with hypergeometric tests, and a repertoire-size bias correction was applied to TCR pairs. In a later analysis, false discovery rates were estimated by permuting HLA or CMV assignments 20 times. A later analysis grouped co-occurring TCRs with DBSCAN, adding TCRdist sequence similarity when clustering within HLA-allele-positive subsets. For co-occurrence clustering, repertoires with fewer than 30,000 or more than 120,000 public chains were excluded, along with 4 to 6 repertoires with anomalous nucleotide sharing. Sourced from immuneACCESS, this table was stored by TCRdb with only in-frame sequences that have V and J called. A share of the clones is absent; for the studies checked, an unresolved V gene accounts for under half, and the remainder has no known explanation. D and trimming were read from the DNA, whereas the V and J calls and clone size are those reported in that table. The sample yields 110,000 to 150,000 clones; 65% to 80% were counted once. Roughly 6.6% of the sample goes to the ten largest clones.

This clone appeared a few times. Its antigen is not yet known. One base away there is no much larger clone; base qualities are not given. From the cysteine up to the phenylalanine, the CDR3 has a length of 15 residues. Kept here is only the CDR3 DNA, which spans 45 bases and is read in frame from base 1. V loses 5 bases at its end and J loses 0 bases; junction bases beyond the gene matches: 3. CDR1 and CDR2 are drawn from the germline V gene (reference sequence): LNHNV, YYDKDF. The cohort was made up of 650 to 700 healthy bone marrow donors. All cohort members were sampled while nominally healthy, although unrecorded immune exposures were likely present. The donor tested CMV seronegative and was one of the 352 seronegative cohort members. A peripheral blood sample was provided by each donor, and peripheral blood mononuclear cells were used for TCR beta sequencing. Genomic DNA was extracted from the blood cell samples with the Qiagen DNeasy Blood Extraction Kit.

This receptor was taken from a man aged 25-45 years in good health and CMV-seronegative. The chain joins TRBV15 to TRBJ2-1, and 8 junctional nucleotides match TRBD2. Sequencing was done on a sample of PBMCs. The sequenced DNA is TGTGCCACCAGCGGAGCGGGGGACTCCTACAATGAGCAGTTCTTC. Translated, it reads CATSGAGDSYNEQFF. Outside the CDR3, residues come from the reference TRBV15 and TRBJ2-1 proteins, so the full variable domain is: DAMVIQNPRYQVTQFGKPVTLSCSQTLNHNVMYWYQQKSSQAPKLLFHYYDKDFNNEADTPDNFQSRRPNTSFCFLDIRSPGLGDTAMYLCATSGAGDSYNEQFFGPGTRLTVL.